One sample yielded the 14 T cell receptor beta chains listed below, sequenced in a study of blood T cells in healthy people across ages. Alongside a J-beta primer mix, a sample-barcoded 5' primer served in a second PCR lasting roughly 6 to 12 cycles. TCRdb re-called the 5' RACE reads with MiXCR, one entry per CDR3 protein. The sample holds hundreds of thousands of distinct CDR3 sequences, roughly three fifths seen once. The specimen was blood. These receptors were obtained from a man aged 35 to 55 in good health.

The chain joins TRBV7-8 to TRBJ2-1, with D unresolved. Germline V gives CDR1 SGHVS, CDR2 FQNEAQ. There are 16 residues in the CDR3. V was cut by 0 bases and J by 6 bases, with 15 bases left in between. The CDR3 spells CASSLAYLSRTNEQFF. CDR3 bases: TGTGCCAGCAGCTTAGCGTATCTCTCCCGAACCAATGAGCAGTTCTTC. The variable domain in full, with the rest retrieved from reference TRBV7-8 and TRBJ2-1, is GAGVSQSPRYKVAKRGQDVALRCDPISGHVSLFWYQQALGQGPEFLTYFQNEAQLDKSGLPSDRFFAERPEGSVSTLKIQRTQQEDSAVYLCASSLAYLSRTNEQFFGPGTRLTVL.

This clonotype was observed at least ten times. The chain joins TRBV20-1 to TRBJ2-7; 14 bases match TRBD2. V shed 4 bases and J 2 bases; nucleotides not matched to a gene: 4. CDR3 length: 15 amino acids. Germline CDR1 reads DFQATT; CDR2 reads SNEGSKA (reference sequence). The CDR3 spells CSATTTSGGAYEQYF. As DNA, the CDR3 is TGCAGTGCTACAACGACTAGCGGGGGGGCCTACGAGCAGTACTTC.

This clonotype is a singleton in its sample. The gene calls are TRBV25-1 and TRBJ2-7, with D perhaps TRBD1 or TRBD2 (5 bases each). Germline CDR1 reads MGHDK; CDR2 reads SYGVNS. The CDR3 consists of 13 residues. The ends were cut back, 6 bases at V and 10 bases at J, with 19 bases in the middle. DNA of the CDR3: TGTGCCAGCAGGAGGGACGGAACAGAGGCCCAGTACTTC. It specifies CASRRDGTEAQYF.

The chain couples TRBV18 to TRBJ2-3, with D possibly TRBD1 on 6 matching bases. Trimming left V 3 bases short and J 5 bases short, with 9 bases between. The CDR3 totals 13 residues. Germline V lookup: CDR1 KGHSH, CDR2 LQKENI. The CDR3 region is CASSPNREDTQYF. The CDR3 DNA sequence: TGTGCCAGCTCACCCAACAGGGAAGATACGCAGTATTTT.

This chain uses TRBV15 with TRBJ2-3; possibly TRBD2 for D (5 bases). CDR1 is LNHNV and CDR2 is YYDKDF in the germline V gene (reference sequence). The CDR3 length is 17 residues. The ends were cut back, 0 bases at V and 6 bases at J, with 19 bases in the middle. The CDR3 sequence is CATSREGLTLWADTQYF. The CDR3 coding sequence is TGTGCCACCAGCAGAGAAGGACTCACGTTATGGGCGGATACGCAGTATTTT. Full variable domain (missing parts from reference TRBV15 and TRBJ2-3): DAMVIQNPRYQVTQFGKPVTLSCSQTLNHNVMYWYQQKSSQAPKLLFHYYDKDFNNEADTPDNFQSRRPNTSFCFLDIRSPGLGDTAMYLCATSREGLTLWADTQYFGPGTRLTVL.

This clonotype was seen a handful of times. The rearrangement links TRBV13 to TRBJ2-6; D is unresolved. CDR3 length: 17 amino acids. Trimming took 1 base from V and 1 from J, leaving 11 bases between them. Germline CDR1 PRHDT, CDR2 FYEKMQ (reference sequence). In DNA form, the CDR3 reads TGTGCCAGCAGCTTAGAGGGCGCTTCTTCTGGGGCCAACGTCCTGACTTTC. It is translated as CASSLEGASSGANVLTF.

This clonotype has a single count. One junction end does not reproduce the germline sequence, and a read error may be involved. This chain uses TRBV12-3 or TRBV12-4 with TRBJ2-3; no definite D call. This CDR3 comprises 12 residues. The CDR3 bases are TGTGCCAGCAGTGTGAGCGCAGATATGCAGTATTTT. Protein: CASSVSADMQYF.

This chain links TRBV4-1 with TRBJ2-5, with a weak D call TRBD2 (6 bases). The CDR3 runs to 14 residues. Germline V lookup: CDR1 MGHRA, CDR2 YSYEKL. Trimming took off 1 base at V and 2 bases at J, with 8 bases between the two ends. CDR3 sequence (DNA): TGCGCCAGCAGCCAAGCGGGACTTCAAGAGACCCAGTACTTC. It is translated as CASSQAGLQETQYF.

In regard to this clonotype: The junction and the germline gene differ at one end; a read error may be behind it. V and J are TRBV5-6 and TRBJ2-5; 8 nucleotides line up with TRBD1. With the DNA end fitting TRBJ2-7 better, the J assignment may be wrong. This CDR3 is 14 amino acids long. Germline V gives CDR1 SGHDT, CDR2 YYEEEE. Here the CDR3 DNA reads TGTGTCAGCAGCTTGTCACAGGGGGTCTACGAGCAGTACTTC. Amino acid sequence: CVSSLSQGVYEQYF.

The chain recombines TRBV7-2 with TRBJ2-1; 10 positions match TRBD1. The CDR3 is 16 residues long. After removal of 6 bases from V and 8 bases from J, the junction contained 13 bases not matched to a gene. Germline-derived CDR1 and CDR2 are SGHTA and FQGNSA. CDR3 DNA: TGTGCCAGCAGGCACACAGGGACAGGGGTGATGGATGAGCAGTTCTTC. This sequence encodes CASRHTGTGVMDEQFF.

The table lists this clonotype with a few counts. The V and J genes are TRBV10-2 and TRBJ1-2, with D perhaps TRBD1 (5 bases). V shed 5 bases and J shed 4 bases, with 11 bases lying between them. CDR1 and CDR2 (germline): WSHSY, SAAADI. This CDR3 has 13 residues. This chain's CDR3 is CASSRGAGYGYTF. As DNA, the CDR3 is TGCGCCAGCAGTCGTGGGGCGGGCTATGGCTACACCTTC.

The CDR3 DNA is TGTGCCAGCAGTTTATCGGAAGGGGGAAACATTCAGTACTTC. Its translation is CASSLSEGGNIQYF. The rearrangement links TRBV27 to TRBJ2-4; D may be TRBD1 (6 bases). With 0 bases removed from V and 6 bases from J, the gap between germline ends came to 9 bases. This CDR3 is 14 amino acids long. Looked up from germline, CDR1 is MNHEY and CDR2 is SMNVEV (reference sequence).

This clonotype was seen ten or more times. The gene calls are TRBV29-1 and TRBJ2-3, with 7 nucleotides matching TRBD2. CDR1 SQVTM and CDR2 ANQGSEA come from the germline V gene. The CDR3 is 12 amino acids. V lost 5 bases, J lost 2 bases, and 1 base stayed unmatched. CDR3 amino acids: CSVLADTDTQYF. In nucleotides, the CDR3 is TGCAGCGTTCTAGCGGACACAGATACGCAGTATTTT.

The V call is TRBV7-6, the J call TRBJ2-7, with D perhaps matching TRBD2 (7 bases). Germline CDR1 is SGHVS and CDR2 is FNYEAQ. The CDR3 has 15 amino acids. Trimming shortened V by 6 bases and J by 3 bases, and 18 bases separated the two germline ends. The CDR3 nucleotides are TGTGCCAGCAGTCCCAGATGGGAGGGGGGCTACGAGCAGTACTTC. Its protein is CASSPRWEGGYEQYF.